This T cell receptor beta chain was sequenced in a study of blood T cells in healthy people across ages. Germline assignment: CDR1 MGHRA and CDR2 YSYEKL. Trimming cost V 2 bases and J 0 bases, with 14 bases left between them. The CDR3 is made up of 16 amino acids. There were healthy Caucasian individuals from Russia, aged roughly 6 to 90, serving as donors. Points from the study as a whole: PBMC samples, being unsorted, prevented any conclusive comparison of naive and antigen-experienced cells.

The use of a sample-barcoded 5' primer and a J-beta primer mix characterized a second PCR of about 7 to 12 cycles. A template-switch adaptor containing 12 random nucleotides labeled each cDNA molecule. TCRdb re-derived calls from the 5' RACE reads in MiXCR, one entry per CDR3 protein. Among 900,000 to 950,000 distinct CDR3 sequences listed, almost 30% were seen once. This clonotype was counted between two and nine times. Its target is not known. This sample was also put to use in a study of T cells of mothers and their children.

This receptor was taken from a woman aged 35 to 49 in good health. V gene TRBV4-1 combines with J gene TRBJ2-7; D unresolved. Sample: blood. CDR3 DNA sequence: TGCGCCAGCAGCCAAACCAGAGGCCCGAGCTCCTACGAGCAGTACTTC. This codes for CASSQTRGPSSYEQYF.